The rows below give T cell receptor beta chains drawn from one sample of a study of response to subunit inactivated influenza vaccine. TCRdb re-called the RT-PCR reads through MiXCR, storing one row per CDR3 protein. This sample has about 780,000 distinct CDR3 sequences, with 18% found just once. This specimen was PBMCs from blood, taken approximately 5 days after vaccination. Every receptor here comes from a man aged 50 to 59 who received an inactivated influenza vaccine. The CDR3 runs from the conserved cysteine through the conserved F or W. Fields, in order: clone size, D gene, V gene, J gene, CDR3 DNA, CDR3 protein. D genes are given only for firm matches. For some rows the clone size is stated as once, few or many, or as a class when expanded; others skip it.

few,TRBD2,TRBV6-2/TRBV6-3,TRBJ2-3,TGTGCCAGCAGTGCGAGATTCCTAGCGGTTAGCACAGATACGCAGTATTTT,CASSARFLAVSTDTQYF
few,.,TRBV10-3,TRBJ2-5,TGTGCCATCAGTGAGTCAGGGGGGCCGGAGACCCAGTACTTC,CAISESGGPETQYF
.,.,TRBV29-1,TRBJ1-1,TGCAGCGTTGGAGGACGGAGCACTGAAGCTTTCTTT,CSVGGRSTEAFF
.,TRBD2,TRBV2,TRBJ2-1,TGTGCCAGCAGTGCCGGTAGCGGGAGCCATGAGCAGTTCTTC,CASSAGSGSHEQFF
.,.,TRBV7-9,TRBJ1-2,TGTGCCAGCAGCTCTTCGGACGGAATCGGAGGCTACACCTTC,CASSSSDGIGGYTF
.,.,TRBV7-6,TRBJ2-2,TGTGCCAGCAGCAAGGGAATCAACACGAACACCGGGGAGCTGTTTTTT,CASSKGINTNTGELFF
few,.,TRBV4-3,TRBJ1-1,TGCGCCAGCAGTCTCGTGGTGACAGGCGACACTGAAGCTTTCTTT,CASSLVVTGDTEAFF
.,.,TRBV6-2/TRBV6-3,TRBJ2-3,TGTGCCAGCAGTTACTCGTTGGACATAGGCACACAGGATACGCAGTATTTT,CASSYSLDIGTQDTQYF
many,.,TRBV9,TRBJ2-7,TGTGCCAGCAGCGAGGGCTTCGGAGCGTTCTACGAGCAGTACTTC,CASSEGFGAFYEQYF
few,.,TRBV29-1,TRBJ2-1,TGCAGCGTGGGGAACAATGAGCAGTTCTTC,CSVGNNEQFF
few,.,TRBV7-9,TRBJ2-2,TGTGCCAGCAGCCTCCGGACAGACGGGGAGCTGTTTTTT,CASSLRTDGELFF
few,.,TRBV20-1,TRBJ2-5,TGCAGTGCTAGATCGGACTGGAAAGAGACCCAGTACTTC,CSARSDWKETQYF
many,TRBD1,TRBV12-3/TRBV12-4,TRBJ1-2,TGTGCCAGCAGTTTAGGGACAGGACCTAACTATGGCTACACCTTC,CASSLGTGPNYGYTF
few,.,TRBV7-2,TRBJ2-7,TGTGCCAGCGGTCGGTCCTCCTCCTACGAGCAGTACTTC,CASGRSSSYEQYF
few,.,TRBV4-2,TRBJ2-2,TGTGCCAGCAGCCCCCTCCCGGGTACCGGGGAGCTGTTTTTT,CASSPLPGTGELFF
.,.,TRBV9,TRBJ2-5,TGTGCCAGCAGCGGGGGACTGGAAAAACAAGAGACCCAGTACTTC,CASSGGLEKQETQYF
.,TRBD1,TRBV5-1,TRBJ2-5,TGCGCCAGCAGCTTAGCCCCGGTCGGACAGGGGGTTCACCCCTACTTC,CASSLAPVGQGVHPYF
few,.,TRBV4-3,TRBJ2-7,TGCGCCAGCAGCCCCGGTCTCGGCCTTCCAGGGGTAAAAAGTGAGCAGTACTTC,CASSPGLGLPGVKSEQYF
few,TRBD1,TRBV4-3,TRBJ2-7,TGCGCCAGCAGTCTAGACCCGGGACAGAGCTACGAGCAGTACTTC,CASSLDPGQSYEQYF
few,.,TRBV7-2,TRBJ2-7,TGTGCCAGCAGCTTCAATTCGGGCGAGCAGTACTTC,CASSFNSGEQYF
.,.,TRBV9,TRBJ2-2,TGTGCCAGCAGCGTAAGGGGCGGGGAGCTGTTTTTT,CASSVRGGELFF
.,TRBD1,TRBV4-1,TRBJ1-2,TGCGCCAGCAGCCAAGTCAGGGACAGGGGGAACTATGGCTACACCTTC,CASSQVRDRGNYGYTF
few,TRBD2,TRBV9,TRBJ2-5,TGTGCCAGCAGCGTCTCCCAGGGAGGGGAGACCCAGTACTTC,CASSVSQGGETQYF
few,.,TRBV29-1,TRBJ2-3,TGCAGCGTTGACTCAAGGCCGGGGGATACGCAGTATTTT,CSVDSRPGDTQYF
.,.,TRBV20-1,TRBJ2-7,TGCAGTGCCAGAGGGGGGGGATCAGCCTTCTACGAGCAGTACTTC,CSARGGGSAFYEQYF
.,.,TRBV28,TRBJ2-2,TGTGCCAGCGGTACCGTAGGGGTGGGCACCGGGGAGCTGTTTTTT,CASGTVGVGTGELFF
few,.,TRBV20-1,TRBJ1-2,TGCAGTGCTCTGACAGAGAACTATGGCTACACCTTC,CSALTENYGYTF
.,.,TRBV11-2,TRBJ2-5,TGTGCCAGCAGCTTCGGCAGGGCTGAGGTACAAGAGACCCAGTACTTC,CASSFGRAEVQETQYF
few,.,TRBV20-1,TRBJ2-1,TGCAGTGCTAGGGTGGCGGCACTACCGGGAGATGAGCAGTTCTTC,CSARVAALPGDEQFF
few,TRBD1,TRBV5-5,TRBJ1-2,TGTGCCAGCAGCTCTCCTGGACAGGCGAAGTATGGCTACACCTTC,CASSSPGQAKYGYTF
few,.,TRBV7-9,TRBJ2-7,TGTGCCAGCAGCTCTGAACGGTTGACCGACGAGCAGTACTTC,CASSSERLTDEQYF
few,TRBD2,TRBV20-1,TRBJ2-1,TGCAGTGCTGCCGAGAACAGCGGGAGCTTCTACAATGAGCAGTTCTTC,CSAAENSGSFYNEQFF
.,TRBD1,TRBV20-1,TRBJ2-7,TGCAGTGCTTACCAGACAGGGGGTCTGGGGGAGCAGTACTTC,CSAYQTGGLGEQYF
few,.,TRBV27,TRBJ1-6,TGTGCCAGCAGCCCGGGGAGATCACCCCTCCACTTT,CASSPGRSPLHF
few,.,TRBV24-1,TRBJ2-3,TGTGCCACCAGTGAGGGTCTGATTGCAGATACGCAGTATTTT,CATSEGLIADTQYF
few,TRBD1,TRBV6-1,TRBJ2-3,TGTGCCAGCAGTATCCGGGACAGTGCAGATACGCAGTATTTT,CASSIRDSADTQYF
many,.,TRBV6-5,TRBJ2-1,TGTGCCAGCAGTTCGACCGGGACTGGATACAATGAGCAGTTCTTC,CASSSTGTGYNEQFF
.,TRBD2,TRBV11-2,TRBJ2-5,TGTGCCAGCAGCTATCCTACCTTAGCGGGGGGCCGTTTTATAGAGACCCAGTACTTC,CASSYPTLAGGRFIETQYF
.,TRBD2,TRBV5-1,TRBJ2-4,TGCGCCAGCAGCTTGGAGCTAGCGGGGGGGCTCGGCAAAAACATTCAGTACTTC,CASSLELAGGLGKNIQYF
.,TRBD1,TRBV5-6,TRBJ2-6,TGTGCCAGCAGCCCCAGGGGGACTGGGGCCAACGTCCTGACTTTC,CASSPRGTGANVLTF